This T cell receptor beta chain was obtained from a study of shared clonotypes between healthy human individuals. Study information: Donor composition was a couple of women and a few men, aged 18 to 49. Study-level points and caveats: Some naive CD4 clonotypes, around 5%, turned up in common across a few donors. Incomplete sequencing of sorted subsets was indicated by rarefaction despite large depth.

The protocol was immunoSEQ multiplex PCR, while the TCRdb copy is restricted to in-frame clones and leaves out a portion. The repertoire has under 750,000 clones, roughly two thirds of them found once; the top ten carry over 1.5%. Germline-derived CDR1 and CDR2 are SGDLS and YYNGEE. Trimming shortened V by 0 bases and J by 3 bases, and 13 bases separated the two germline ends. The CDR3 runs to 15 residues. Worth noting for this clone: Its cognate antigen is unknown.

Nashville, Tennessee was home to all donors, each a Caucasian adult. This receptor was identified in a woman younger than 45 in good health. The rearrangement links TRBV9 to TRBJ2-7, with D possibly TRBD2 on 5 matching bases. The sample taken for sequencing was memory CD4+ T cells sorted from blood. Subset of the sample: CD45RA-negative fraction. The CDR3 region has the DNA TGTGCCAGCAGCGTAGCGTGGGAGTCCATCTACGAGCAGTACTTC. As protein: CASSVAWESIYEQYF.